These 25 T cell receptor beta chains share one sample of origin, sequenced in a study of cytomegalovirus exposure and HLA in healthy donors. 60 Vbeta and 13 Jbeta primers were used in PCR. Clones were sequenced by immunoSEQ multiplex PCR, and TCRdb holds only the in-frame ones, with some missing. The sample yields about 120,000 clones, 81% seen once. Material for sequencing was PBMCs. These receptors were taken from a woman in her thirties or forties in good health and CMV-seronegative.

In DNA, the CDR3 is TGCGCCAGCAGTGGTCCGGGACAGAAAGTCACCGGGGAGCTGTTTTTT. This encodes CASSGPGQKVTGELFF. The chain couples TRBV10-2 to TRBJ2-2; 7 bases map to TRBD1. Germline CDR1 and CDR2: WSHSY and SAAADI. The CDR3 has 16 residues. The V and J ends lost 4 bases and 4 bases, in that order; junction bases with no gene match: 9.

A remark on this clone: The sample contains more than one DNA sequence encoding this CDR3. The rearrangement joins TRBV10-3 to TRBJ2-5, with D unresolved. Judging by the DNA end, TRBJ2-7 fits better; the J call may be wrong. The CDR3 has 11 amino acids. Germline CDR1 is ENHRY and CDR2 is SYGVKD. The CDR3 reads CAISESAEQYF. The CDR3 nucleotides read TGTGCCATCAGTGAGTCCGCCGAGCAGTACTTC.

The rearrangement uses TRBV5-6 and TRBJ1-1; D may be TRBD1 (6 bases). The germline V and J ends were trimmed by 5 bases and 6 bases, with 17 bases remaining between them. CDR3 length: 14 amino acids. Germline V CDR1 and CDR2: SGHDT, YYEEEE. The CDR3 sequence is CASRRDAGAAEAFF. The CDR3 region has the DNA TGTGCCAGCAGGCGCGACGCGGGGGCCGCTGAAGCTTTCTTT.

The chain uses TRBV7-2 and TRBJ2-3; D call uncertain. CDR3 length: 16 residues. CDR1 is SGHTA, CDR2 FQGNSA, per germline. V lost 1 base and J 2 bases, leaving 13 bases between the germline ends. The CDR3 nucleotides are TGTGCCAGCAGCTTAGTGTGGCAGATTAACACAGATACGCAGTATTTT. Its translation: CASSLVWQINTDTQYF.

The J gene is TRBJ2-5, the V gene TRBV5-8; 10 nucleotides line up with TRBD1. The germline CDR1 and CDR2 sequences are SGHTS and YDEGEE. The V gene end was trimmed by 4 bases and the J gene end by 1 base; junction bases not matched to a gene: 10. CDR3 length: 17 amino acids. The CDR3 reads CASSPPGTGVFQETQYF. The CDR3 DNA is TGTGCCAGCAGCCCACCGGGGACAGGGGTTTTCCAAGAGACCCAGTACTTC.

This rearrangement joins TRBV28 to TRBJ2-7; TRBD2 matches 14 bases. Germline trimming cut 8 bases from V and 4 bases from J; bases unmatched to any gene: 4. CDR1 MDHEN and CDR2 SYDVKM come from the germline V gene. The CDR3 contains 14 residues. DNA of the CDR3: TGTGCCAGCGGGACTAGCGGGAGTGGGTACGAGCAGTACTTC. This translates into CASGTSGSGYEQYF.

The chain recombines TRBV6-1 with TRBJ2-7, with 10 nucleotides matching TRBD2. Germline V CDR1 and CDR2: MNHNS, SASEGT. J gave up 4 bases and V 4 bases, and 4 bases lay outside the gene matches. The length of the CDR3 is 14 residues. CDR3 nucleotide sequence: TGTGCCAGCAGTGCCAGCGGGGGGGCTTACGAGCAGTACTTC. Its protein product is CASSASGGAYEQYF.

This clone was seen just once. This sequence joins TRBV11-2 and TRBJ1-2, with D perhaps TRBD1 (5 bases). CDR1 SGHAT and CDR2 FQNNGV come from the germline V gene. This CDR3 spans 17 amino acids. V was pared by 0 bases and J by 4 bases, with 18 bases between. The DNA of the CDR3 is TGTGCCAGCAGCTTAGATGGCCTCCGATCAGGGATCTATGGCTACACCTTC. Its translation is CASSLDGLRSGIYGYTF.

V is TRBV5-6 and J is TRBJ2-3, with 8 bases identical to TRBD2. Germline trimming cut 2 bases from V and 3 bases from J; bases unmatched to any gene: 8. Germline V gives CDR1 SGHDT, CDR2 YYEEEE. This CDR3 has 16 residues. The CDR3 loop reads CASSFKSGSNTDTQYF. CDR3 nucleotide sequence: TGTGCCAGCAGCTTTAAAAGCGGGAGTAATACAGATACGCAGTATTTT.

The chain couples TRBV7-9 to TRBJ2-1, with D perhaps TRBD2 (5 bases). Germline lookup yields CDR1 SEHNR and CDR2 FQNEAQ (reference sequence). Trimming took 4 bases from V and 0 from J, leaving 19 bases between them. There are 18 residues in the CDR3. CDR3 sequence: CASSSPFRRPSSYNEQFF. CDR3 bases: TGTGCCAGCAGCTCTCCGTTTCGGAGGCCGAGCTCCTACAATGAGCAGTTCTTC. The full variable domain, rest sourced from reference TRBV7-9 and TRBJ2-1, is DTGVSQNPRHKITKRGQNVTFRCDPISEHNRLYWYRQTLGQGPEFLTYFQNEAQLEKSRLLSDRFSAERPKGSFSTLEIQRTEQGDSAMYLCASSSPFRRPSSYNEQFFGPGTRLTVL.

This clone was picked up a small number of times. The chain uses TRBV6-5 and TRBJ2-3; D may be TRBD2 (5 bases). This CDR3 spans 13 amino acids. Trimming stripped 5 bases from V and 3 bases from J, with 9 bases between. CDR1 is MNHEY and CDR2 is SVGAGI in the germline V gene. In DNA, the CDR3 is TGTGCCAGCAGTGAACCGGGAACAGATACGCAGTATTTT. Amino acid sequence: CASSEPGTDTQYF.

The rearrangement links TRBV6-5 to TRBJ1-2; D not certain. The CDR3 spans 13 residues. Germline values: CDR1 MNHEY, CDR2 SVGAGI. Trimming pared 1 base from V and 4 bases from J, leaving 7 bases between. This CDR3 reads CASSYWPIYGYTF. The CDR3, as DNA: TGTGCCAGCAGTTACTGGCCCATCTATGGCTACACCTTC.

The gene calls are TRBV29-1 and TRBJ1-2; D uncertain. The germline V gene has CDR1 SQVTM and CDR2 ANQGSEA. V was clipped by 2 bases and J by 8 bases, with 9 bases between them. The CDR3 sequence is 11 residues long. The CDR3 sequence is CSVEQRRGYTF. The CDR3 nucleotides read TGCAGCGTTGAACAGAGGAGGGGCTACACCTTC.

The chain links TRBV21-1 to TRBJ2-7; the D call in the table, TRBD2, was not verified against the DNA. TRBV21-1 represents a pseudogene. This CDR3 comprises 16 residues. CDR3 nucleotides: TGTGCCAGGATGACGGATGTCGCAATACAGCGGTACGAGCAGTACTTC. Amino acids: CARMTDVAIQRYEQYF.

V usage is TRBV5-1 and J usage is TRBJ2-5, with 8 bases matching TRBD2. The germline V gene encodes CDR1 SGHRS and CDR2 YFSETQ. The CDR3 is 15 amino acids. V lost 4 bases, J lost 3 bases, and 8 bases stayed unmatched. The CDR3 spells CASSLRGGLEETQYF. DNA for the CDR3: TGCGCCAGCAGCCTACGCGGGGGGTTGGAAGAGACCCAGTACTTC.

The J gene is TRBJ2-7, the V gene TRBV7-2; weak D call: TRBD1 (6 bases). The CDR3 is 13 amino acids. Looked up from germline, CDR1 is SGHTA and CDR2 is FQGNSA. With 6 bases removed from V and 0 bases from J, the gap between germline ends came to 9 bases. For the CDR3, the DNA is TGTGCCAGCAGGCAGACAGGCTCCTACGAGCAGTACTTC. It is translated as CASRQTGSYEQYF.

The CDR3 DNA sequence: TGTGCCAGCAGCTTAACGGGGAGTGGGGCCAACGTCCTGACTTTC. It encodes CASSLTGSGANVLTF. V is TRBV7-6 and J is TRBJ2-6; maybe TRBD2 (5 bases). The germline V gene encodes CDR1 SGHVS and CDR2 FNYEAQ. V lost 2 bases to trimming and J lost 3 bases, with 8 bases between them. The length of the CDR3 is 15 residues.

About this clone itself: The same CDR3 arises from other DNA sequences in this sample as well. This rearrangement joins TRBV18 to TRBJ2-7; D is unresolved. Germline lookup yields CDR1 KGHSH and CDR2 LQKENI. This CDR3 spans 14 amino acids. V gave up 2 bases and J gave up 0 bases, with 8 bases separating them. The CDR3 is CASSPSPSSYEQYF. The CDR3 bases are TGTGCCAGCTCACCATCTCCGAGCTCCTACGAGCAGTACTTC.

The V and J genes are TRBV4-1 and TRBJ2-7; TRBD1 agrees at 9 bases. The germline V gene has CDR1 MGHRA and CDR2 YSYEKL. The CDR3 spans 17 residues. V lost 2 bases and J lost 2; bases outside the gene matches: 10. The DNA for the CDR3 is TGCGCCAGCAGCCAATCCGCCGGGACAGGGATCCCCTACGAGCAGTACTTC. This translates into CASSQSAGTGIPYEQYF.

This clone was seen just once. This chain links TRBV19 with TRBJ1-1; D gene ambiguous. Germline CDR1 LNHDA, CDR2 SQIVND (reference sequence). The CDR3 totals 16 residues. The ends were cut back, 7 bases at V and 0 bases at J, with 18 bases in the middle. CDR3 in amino acids: CASTYLLYGVNTEAFF. As DNA, the CDR3 is TGTGCCAGTACCTATCTCCTCTACGGGGTGAACACTGAAGCTTTCTTT.

This chain uses TRBV6-1 with TRBJ1-5; no firm D call. The CDR3 covers 15 residues. V dropped 4 bases and J dropped 0 bases, with 10 bases sitting between them. The germline CDR1 and CDR2 sequences are MNHNS and SASEGT. This CDR3 is CASSAGGYSNQPQHF. The CDR3 region has the DNA TGTGCCAGCAGTGCCGGAGGGTATAGCAATCAGCCCCAGCATTTT.

The chain recombines TRBV20-1 with TRBJ2-7, with D maybe TRBD2 (6 bases). Germline lookup yields CDR1 DFQATT and CDR2 SNEGSKA (reference sequence). V gave up 3 bases and J gave up 5 bases, with 8 bases separating them. This CDR3 spans 11 amino acids. The CDR3 protein is CSASGRDEQYF. CDR3 nucleotide sequence: TGCAGTGCTAGCGGGAGAGACGAGCAGTACTTC.

The chain carries TRBV9 and TRBJ2-7, with 8 bases lining up with TRBD2. Per germline, CDR1 SGDLS and CDR2 YYNGEE. V lost 0 bases and J lost 6; bases outside the gene matches: 8. The CDR3 loop spans 15 amino acids. The CDR3 spells CASSVGRVGTSEQYF. As DNA, the CDR3 is TGTGCCAGCAGCGTAGGAAGGGTTGGGACTAGCGAGCAGTACTTC.

The chain couples TRBV4-1 to TRBJ2-7; 8 positions match TRBD1. Germline values: CDR1 MGHRA, CDR2 YSYEKL. This CDR3 comprises 17 residues. The V and J ends lost 0 bases and 4 bases, in that order; junction bases with no gene match: 11. The CDR3 region has the DNA TGCGCCAGCAGCCAAGATCATTCGGGACAGGCTTCATACGAGCAGTACTTC. It specifies CASSQDHSGQASYEQYF.

This chain links TRBV5-6 with TRBJ1-1; D gene uncertain. The CDR3 consists of 15 residues. Trimming took 2 bases from V and 0 from J, leaving 11 bases between them. The germline CDR1 and CDR2 sequences are SGHDT and YYEEEE. CDR3: CASSFSSRVNTEAFF. Here the CDR3 DNA reads TGTGCCAGCAGCTTTTCGTCTCGTGTGAACACTGAAGCTTTCTTT.